One sample yielded the 9 T cell receptor beta chains listed below, sequenced in a study of Tregs in tolerant kidney transplant recipients. Mixed chimerism was transient after nonmyeloablative marrow transplants from related graft donors. The table came from immunoSEQ multiplex PCR; TCRdb's copy has only in-frame clones and leaves some out. The sample has roughly 54,000 clones, more than 70% seen once. The sample was CD8+ T cells from blood (PBMCs), taken 12 months after the transplant. These receptors were taken from a human patient who received a combined kidney and bone marrow transplant. Some of these T cells may belong to the graft donor.

The chain links TRBV7-9 to TRBJ1-4; 8 nucleotides line up with TRBD1. The CDR3 totals 14 residues. V shed 5 bases and J 5 bases; nucleotides not matched to a gene: 4. The germline gives CDR1 SEHNR, CDR2 FQNEAQ (reference sequence). For the CDR3, the DNA is TGTGCCAGCAGCCAGACAGGGGTCAATGAAAAACTGTTTTTT. Translated, it gives CASSQTGVNEKLFF.

The chain recombines TRBV28 with TRBJ2-1; D may be TRBD2 (5 bases). V was trimmed by 5 bases and J by 8 bases, leaving 22 bases between them. Germline V gene data show CDR1 as MDHEN and CDR2 as SYDVKM. This CDR3 has 16 residues. In DNA form, the CDR3 reads TGTGCCAGCAGTAACCCCGGCTGGGATATGAGGGATGAGCAGTTCTTC. Translated: CASSNPGWDMRDEQFF.

This sequence joins TRBV19 and TRBJ1-1; D may be TRBD1 (5 bases). Germline values: CDR1 LNHDA, CDR2 SQIVND (reference sequence). With 3 bases removed from V and 5 bases from J, the gap between germline ends came to 10 bases. This CDR3 is built from 13 residues. As DNA, the CDR3 is TGTGCCAGTAGTATTAATAGGGGAACTGAAGCTTTCTTT. It encodes CASSINRGTEAFF.

The rearrangement uses TRBV14 and TRBJ1-3; 10 bases map to TRBD1. In germline, CDR1 is SGHDN, CDR2 FVKESK. The CDR3 loop spans 16 amino acids. V was pared by 1 base and J by 5 bases, with 5 bases of the junction left unmatched. The CDR3 coding sequence is TGTGCCAGCAGCCAAGCCCGACAGGGGGCCAGAAACACCATATATTTT. Translated, it gives CASSQARQGARNTIYF.

The CDR3 reads CASIEGETQYF. Here the CDR3 DNA reads TGTGCCAGCATCGAGGGAGAGACCCAGTACTTC. The chain couples TRBV6-1 to TRBJ2-5, with D possibly matching TRBD2 (5 bases). The CDR3 contains 11 residues. Trimming removed 7 bases at V and 4 bases at J, with 7 bases between. Germline CDR1 reads MNHNS; CDR2 reads SASEGT.

The V and J genes are TRBV30 and TRBJ1-2, with unresolved D. The germline V and J ends were trimmed by 0 bases and 1 base, with 6 bases remaining between them. CDR1 is GTSNPN, CDR2 SVGIG, per germline (reference sequence). This CDR3 is built from 13 residues. The CDR3 bases are TGTGCCTGGAGTGTGAACAGTAACTATGGCTACACCTTC. Amino acid sequence: CAWSVNSNYGYTF.

V and J are TRBV15 and TRBJ2-1; 11 bases match TRBD1. Germline V lookup: CDR1 LNHNV, CDR2 YYDKDF (reference sequence). There are 13 residues in the CDR3. V shed 9 bases and J 4 bases; nucleotides not matched to a gene: 2. The CDR3 region has the DNA TGTGCCACAGGGACAGGGGGATACAATGAGCAGTTCTTC. It specifies CATGTGGYNEQFF. Based on the CDR3 plus reference TRBV15 and TRBJ2-1, the full variable domain is DAMVIQNPRYQVTQFGKPVTLSCSQTLNHNVMYWYQQKSSQAPKLLFHYYDKDFNNEADTPDNFQSRRPNTSFCFLDIRSPGLGDTAMYLCATGTGGYNEQFFGPGTRLTVL.

The chain is built from TRBV28 and TRBJ1-5; 8 bases align to TRBD1. Germline V gene sequence: CDR1 MDHEN, CDR2 SYDVKM. The CDR3 length is 14 residues. The trim removed 6 bases at V and 6 bases at J, leaving 7 bases unmatched. Here the CDR3 DNA reads TGTGCCAGCAGCCCCAGGGGGCGCACTCAGCCCCAGCATTTT. Translation gives CASSPRGRTQPQHF.

The J gene is TRBJ2-7, the V gene TRBV7-6; 7 bases map to TRBD2. The germline V gene has CDR1 SGHVS and CDR2 FNYEAQ. V lost 1 base, J lost 0 bases, and 3 bases stayed unmatched. The CDR3 has 15 residues. The CDR3 region has the DNA TGTGCCAGCAGCTTAGGGCGCGGGAGCTCCTACGAGCAGTACTTC. This translates into CASSLGRGSSYEQYF.